A selection of T cell receptor beta chains follows, all from one sample in a study of beta chain features in type 1 diabetes. Profiling relied on immunoSEQ multiplex PCR, and the TCRdb table lists in-frame clones only, not all of them. The sample records about 120,000 clones, around a sixth being singletons. Sequenced sample: central memory CD4+ T cells from blood. The source is a man younger than 35 with type 1 diabetes. Both conserved end residues are part of each CDR3. Fields, in order: J gene, V gene, D gene, clone size, CDR3 protein, CDR3 DNA. The D gene is left open where the match is weak. Where a row states a size, it is once, few, many or the class of an expanded clone; other rows omit it.

>TRBJ2-1|TRBV7-9|TRBD2|few
CASSPMTSGGLSSYNEQFF
TGTGCCAGCAGCCCTATGACTAGCGGGGGACTAAGCTCCTACAATGAGCAGTTCTTC
>TRBJ2-1|TRBV5-6|.|.
CASSLTNRLEQFF
TGTGCCAGCAGCTTGACTAACCGGCTTGAGCAGTTCTTC
>TRBJ2-7|TRBV10-3|.|few
CAITATPTGSYEQYF
TGTGCCATCACTGCGACTCCAACAGGCTCCTACGAGCAGTACTTC
>TRBJ1-1|TRBV27|.|.
CASSPNRVGWNTEAFF
TGTGCCAGCAGCCCCAACAGGGTGGGGTGGAACACTGAAGCTTTCTTT
>TRBJ1-1|TRBV5-4|.|few
CASSLGRGTEAFF
TGTGCCAGCAGCTTGGGGAGGGGCACTGAAGCTTTCTTT
>TRBJ2-1|TRBV7-2|TRBD2|.
CASSSTGTRGTSGLF
TGTGCCAGCAGCTCCACAGGGACGAGAGGGACTAGCGGGCTCTTC
>TRBJ2-2|TRBV18|.|medium-sized
CASSPAWNTGELFF
TGTGCCAGCTCGCCTGCTTGGAACACCGGGGAGCTGTTTTTT
>TRBJ1-1|TRBV5-8|.|.
CASSLLRGAVTEAFF
TGTGCCAGCAGCTTGCTTCGGGGGGCGGTCACTGAAGCTTTCTTT
>TRBJ2-7|TRBV6-5|TRBD2|.
CASKRSGRPYEQYF
TGTGCCAGCAAGAGGAGCGGGAGGCCCTACGAGCAGTACTTC
>TRBJ2-1|TRBV5-6|.|.
CASSLVQDYKRFF
TGTGCCAGCAGCTTAGTACAAGATTATAAGCGGTTCTTC
>TRBJ2-1|TRBV7-2|.|few
CASSLGGYYNEQFF
TGTGCCAGCAGCTTAGGGGGCTACTACAATGAGCAGTTCTTC
>TRBJ1-5|TRBV30|.|.
CAWRSRDQPQHF
TGTGCCTGGAGATCCAGGGATCAGCCCCAGCATTTT
>TRBJ2-1|TRBV7-2|.|many
CASSSRLIYNEQFF
TGTGCCAGCAGCTCCCGACTTATTTACAATGAGCAGTTCTTC
>TRBJ1-5|TRBV9|.|.
CASSAGTGSNQPQHF
TGTGCCAGCAGCGCCGGGACCGGGAGCAATCAGCCCCAGCATTTT
>TRBJ2-5|TRBV7-3|TRBD2|few
CASSLMAGGQETQYF
TGTGCCAGCAGCTTAATGGCGGGAGGACAAGAGACCCAGTACTTC
>TRBJ1-6|TRBV7-9|TRBD1|.
CASSSDRVGSPLHF
TGTGCCAGCAGCTCGGACAGGGTGGGCTCACCCCTCCACTTT
>TRBJ2-1|TRBV9|TRBD2|many
CASSVIMTSGFTGSNEQFF
TGTGCCAGCAGCGTGATAATGACTAGCGGGTTTACGGGTTCCAATGAGCAGTTCTTC
>TRBJ2-7|TRBV30|.|.
CAWSWQTYEQYF
TGTGCCTGGAGTTGGCAGACCTACGAGCAGTACTTC
>TRBJ1-5|TRBV28|.|.
CASRVFSWVRSNQPQHF
TGTGCCAGCAGAGTTTTCAGCTGGGTAAGAAGCAATCAGCCCCAGCATTTT
>TRBJ1-1|TRBV6-6|TRBD1|.
CASSYQGQANTEAFF
TGTGCCAGCAGTTATCAGGGACAGGCAAACACTGAAGCTTTCTTT
>TRBJ1-4|TRBV7-9|TRBD1|.
CASSRPGQGTEKLFF
TGTGCCAGCAGCCGTCCGGGACAGGGGACTGAAAAACTGTTTTTT
>TRBJ1-3|TRBV30|.|.
CAWRSAARNTIYF
TGTGCCTGGAGATCGGCAGCTAGAAACACCATATATTTT
>TRBJ2-5|TRBV30|.|many
CAWSVRRQETQYF
TGTGCCTGGAGTGTAAGGCGGCAAGAGACCCAGTACTTC
>TRBJ2-1|TRBV11-3|.|many
CASSLDQGGTGSYNEQFF
TGTGCCAGCAGCTTAGATCAAGGGGGGACGGGCTCCTACAATGAGCAGTTCTTC
>TRBJ2-7|TRBV18|.|.
CASSPLGEVYEQYF
TGTGCCAGCTCTCCGCTTGGGGAGGTCTACGAGCAGTACTTC
>TRBJ2-3|TRBV7-2|TRBD2|few
CASSIGGDTQYF
TGTGCCAGCAGCATCGGGGGGGATACGCAGTATTTT
>TRBJ1-2|TRBV19|.|.
CASRRPDGYTF
TGTGCCAGTAGGAGGCCGGATGGCTACACCTTC
>TRBJ2-7|TRBV7-2|.|.
CASSSKAYEQYF
TGTGCCAGCAGTTCAAAGGCCTACGAGCAGTACTTC
>TRBJ2-1|TRBV4-2|.|few
CASSQVGSGHNEQFF
TGTGCCAGCAGCCAAGTGGGTAGCGGACACAATGAGCAGTTCTTC
>TRBJ2-5|TRBV5-1|TRBD1|.
CASSIQGQYQETQYF
TGCGCCAGCAGCATTCAGGGACAGTACCAAGAGACCCAGTACTTC
>TRBJ2-5|TRBV29-1|.|.
CSVREAQTQYF
TGCAGCGTAAGGGAGGCCCAGACCCAGTACTTC
>TRBJ2-3|TRBV7-2|TRBD2|many
CASSLAGLAGGTDTQYF
TGTGCCAGCAGCTTAGCGGGACTAGCGGGAGGAACAGATACGCAGTATTTT
>TRBJ1-2|TRBV9|.|.
CASSVEGTAYGYTF
TGTGCCAGCAGCGTAGAAGGGACGGCCTATGGCTACACCTTC
>TRBJ1-1|TRBV6-5|.|.
CASSTGDSHATEAFF
TGTGCCAGCAGCACCGGGGACTCCCATGCGACTGAAGCTTTCTTT
>TRBJ2-5|TRBV18|.|few
CASSPWETQYF
TGTGCCAGCTCACCTTGGGAGACCCAGTACTTC
>TRBJ2-3|TRBV4-2|TRBD2|many
CASSQEFLAGSGTDTQYF
TGTGCCAGCAGCCAGGAATTCTTAGCGGGGTCTGGCACAGATACGCAGTATTTT
>TRBJ2-4|TRBV6-5|.|.
CASRELLAKNIQYF
TGTGCCAGCAGGGAACTGCTAGCCAAAAACATTCAGTACTTC
>TRBJ2-3|TRBV9|.|few
CASSVSSYTDTQYF
TGTGCCAGCAGCGTCAGCTCCTACACAGATACGCAGTATTTT
>TRBJ1-4|TRBV30|TRBD1|many
CACRDRVHEKLFF
TGTGCCTGCCGTGACAGGGTCCACGAAAAACTGTTTTTT
>TRBJ2-1|TRBV6-5|TRBD2|few
CASSYISTSGAREQFF
TGTGCCAGCAGTTACATTTCGACTAGCGGGGCCCGGGAGCAGTTCTTC
>TRBJ1-2|TRBV27|TRBD1|.
CASSFRQGGYGYTF
TGTGCCAGCAGTTTTCGACAGGGGGGCTATGGCTACACCTTC
>TRBJ2-4|TRBV4-1|.|.
CASSQGVSNIQYF
TGCGCCAGCAGCCAAGGGGTTAGCAACATTCAGTACTTC
>TRBJ2-5|TRBV4-2|.|.
CASSQTLGRQETQYF
TGTGCCAGCAGCCAGACCCTGGGGCGGCAAGAGACCCAGTACTTC
>TRBJ2-5|TRBV7-2|.|many
CASSFPVNRETETQYF
TGTGCCAGCAGCTTCCCAGTTAACCGGGAAACCGAGACCCAGTACTTC
>TRBJ2-1|TRBV5-1|.|few
CASSLGDFSYNEQFF
TGCGCCAGCAGCTTAGGGGACTTCTCATACAATGAGCAGTTCTTC
>TRBJ2-5|TRBV15|.|few
CATSRDLVGRETQYF
TGTGCCACCAGCAGAGATCTAGTGGGGAGGGAGACCCAGTACTTC